The 5 T cell receptor beta chains listed next were all sequenced from one sample in a study of spatial heterogeneity in lung cancer. Time point noted: blood at routine non-recurrence follow-up after resection. A single record per CDR3 protein comes from TCRdb applying MiXCR to the 5' RACE reads. The repertoire has over 95,000 distinct CDR3 sequences, under 14% of them found once; the top ten carry 20% to 25%. This specimen consisted of PBMCs, obtained at follow-up. The source is a female donor with early-stage non-small cell lung cancer.

This rearrangement joins TRBV7-9 to TRBJ1-1; no clear D gene. CDR1 is SEHNR and CDR2 is FQNEAQ in the germline V gene (reference sequence). The CDR3 is 14 amino acids. The germline V and J ends were trimmed by 3 bases and 0 bases, with 8 bases remaining between them. In DNA form, the CDR3 reads TGTGCCAGCAGCTTTCTGACGGTGAACACTGAAGCTTTCTTT. It yields the protein CASSFLTVNTEAFF.

In this sample, this clonotype turned up a few times. CDR3 sequence reads: CASRPTGGSGYTF. The CDR3 nucleotides read TGTGCCAGCAGACCGACAGGGGGAAGTGGCTACACCTTC. This sequence joins TRBV6-4 and TRBJ1-2; 9 nucleotides match TRBD1. Germline V gene data show CDR1 as MRHNA and CDR2 as SNTAGT. Losses at the gene ends were 6 bases for V and 7 bases for J; bases not matched to a gene: 6. The CDR3 length is 13 residues.

The chain carries TRBV20-1 and TRBJ2-7; D gene ambiguous. The V and J ends lost 0 bases and 0 bases respectively, with 12 bases between them. Germline CDR1 and CDR2: DFQATT and SNEGSKA (reference sequence). The CDR3 covers 15 residues. The CDR3 reads CSARDSDSYSYEQYF. The CDR3 DNA reads as TGCAGTGCTAGAGATAGTGACTCGTACTCCTACGAGCAGTACTTC.

This clonotype was counted many times. V and J are TRBV15 and TRBJ1-2; a possible D gene is TRBD1 (6 bases). Trimming cost V 0 bases and J 0 bases, with 17 bases left between them. Germline V gene sequence: CDR1 LNHNV, CDR2 YYDKDF (reference sequence). This CDR3 comprises 18 residues. The CDR3 DNA is TGTGCCACCAGCAGAGATCTCTCGGCAGGGGTGTCTAACTATGGCTACACCTTC. Translated, it gives CATSRDLSAGVSNYGYTF. Based on the CDR3 plus reference TRBV15 and TRBJ1-2, the full variable domain is DAMVIQNPRYQVTQFGKPVTLSCSQTLNHNVMYWYQQKSSQAPKLLFHYYDKDFNNEADTPDNFQSRRPNTSFCFLDIRSPGLGDTAMYLCATSRDLSAGVSNYGYTFGSGTRLTVV.

The V call is TRBV4-1, the J call TRBJ2-5, with TRBD1 matching 11 bases. The CDR3 runs 15 residues. Germline values: CDR1 MGHRA, CDR2 YSYEKL. The trim removed 5 bases at V and 3 bases at J, leaving 5 bases unmatched. CDR3 DNA: TGCGCCAGCAGCACCCGGACAGGGGGCAAAGAGACCCAGTACTTC. This translates into CASSTRTGGKETQYF.